A selection of T cell receptor beta chains follows, all from one sample in a study of cytotoxic CD8 clonotypes in ibrutinib-treated CLL. The table came from immunoSEQ multiplex PCR; TCRdb's copy has only in-frame clones and leaves some out. The profile shows about 310,000 clones, roughly 80% of them singletons. Sequenced here: PBMCs, sampled before ibrutinib treatment. These receptors were taken from a human donor with chronic lymphocytic leukemia. The CDR3 runs from the conserved cysteine through the conserved F or W. A D gene is named only where the DNA matches it firmly. A clone size is listed for some rows: how often the clone was seen (once, few, many), or a class if it is expanded.

TRBJ2-1 | TRBV11-2 | once | TRBD2 | TGTGCCAGCAGCTTTTCGGGACTAGTATTGGGGATAAATGAGCAGTTCTTC | CASSFSGLVLGINEQFF
TRBJ1-2 | TRBV27 | - | TRBD1 | TGTGCCAGCAGCAGGGGGTTTAGCTATGGCTACACCTTC | CASSRGFSYGYTF
TRBJ2-2 | TRBV12-5 | - | - | TGTGCTAGTGGTTTCATGGTCCTGGGGGAGCTGTTTTTT | CASGFMVLGELFF
TRBJ1-1 | TRBV4-3 | - | - | TGCGCCAGCAGCCAAGACTTGGGACGGTTGAACACTGAAGCTTTCTTT | CASSQDLGRLNTEAFF
TRBJ1-4 | TRBV15 | - | - | TGTGCCACCAGCACCAGGGGTACTAATGAAAAACTGTTTTTT | CATSTRGTNEKLFF
TRBJ1-1 | TRBV28 | - | - | TGTGCCAGCAGTCCACGTGGACCGCCCCAGAGTACTGAAGCTTTCTTT | CASSPRGPPQSTEAFF
TRBJ2-2 | TRBV30 | - | - | TGTGCCTGCGCGGCGGGCGGTACCGGGGAGCTGTTTTTT | CACAAGGTGELFF
TRBJ1-5 | TRBV19 | once | - | TGTGCCAGTAGAAAAGAGGAGTATCAGCCCCAGCATTTT | CASRKEEYQPQHF
TRBJ1-3 | TRBV7-8 | few | - | TGTGCCAGCAGCCCGAAATCTGGAAACACCATATATTTT | CASSPKSGNTIYF
TRBJ2-7 | TRBV10-3 | few | TRBD1 | TGTGCCATCAGTGAGTCGGGGACAGCCTCCTACGAGCAGTACTTC | CAISESGTASYEQYF
TRBJ1-2 | TRBV6-1 | - | - | TGTGCCAGCAGTGAAGCGCCCGTCTACACCTTC | CASSEAPVYTF
TRBJ2-2 | TRBV5-1 | - | - | TGCGCCAGCAGGCCAGACCGCACCGGGGAGCTGTTTTTT | CASRPDRTGELFF
TRBJ2-1 | TRBV2 | few | - | TGTGCCAGCGAAATGGGGAGCTCCTACAATGAGCAGTTCTTC | CASEMGSSYNEQFF
TRBJ2-7 | TRBV13 | - | - | TGTGCCAGCAGCGACGGCCGGGGGTCCTACGAGCAGTACTTC | CASSDGRGSYEQYF
TRBJ1-2 | TRBV4-1 | once | - | TGCGCCAGCAGCCAAGTGGACGGGGACTCCGGGGCCTATGGCTACACCTTC | CASSQVDGDSGAYGYTF
TRBJ2-5 | TRBV18 | - | TRBD2 | TGTGCCAGCTCGGTTGGACTAGCAGGAGAGACCCAGTACTTC | CASSVGLAGETQYF
TRBJ2-7 | TRBV5-4 | - | TRBD2 | TGTGCCAGCAGCTTGGCTCCGGCTAGCGGGATCTACGAGCAGTACTTC | CASSLAPASGIYEQYF
TRBJ2-1 | TRBV5-1 | - | TRBD2 | TGCGCCAGCAGCCAGGGACTAGCGGGGACGAGCTCCTACAATGAGCAGTTCTTC | CASSQGLAGTSSYNEQFF
TRBJ2-4 | TRBV5-6 | - | TRBD1 | TGTGCCAGCAGCTCGGGACAGGGGTTAAACATTCAGTACTTC | CASSSGQGLNIQYF
TRBJ2-6 | TRBV28 | few | TRBD2 | TGTGCCAGCAGCCGGGCGGGAGGTTCTGGGGCCAACGTCCTGACTTTC | CASSRAGGSGANVLTF
TRBJ1-1 | TRBV11-3 | - | - | TGTGCCAGCAGCTTCCCAGGGTCTCAAGCTTTCTTT | CASSFPGSQAFF
TRBJ2-2 | TRBV7-8 | - | - | TGTGCCAGCAGCTTAGCAGGCACCGGGGAGCTGTTTTTT | CASSLAGTGELFF
TRBJ2-1 | TRBV5-1 | - | - | TGCGCCAGCAGCTTACTCAATGAGCAGTTCTTC | CASSLLNEQFF
TRBJ1-5 | TRBV7-2 | - | - | TGTGCCAGCAGCGTTGGTTACGTCGGACAGCCCCAGCATTTT | CASSVGYVGQPQHF
TRBJ2-7 | TRBV10-3 | - | TRBD2 | TGTGCCATCAGTCCCGGGACTACAGAGCAGTACTTC | CAISPGTTEQYF
TRBJ2-7 | TRBV30 | few | - | TGTGCCTGGAGTGTAAGGGGAAGTAGGCAGTACTTC | CAWSVRGSRQYF
TRBJ2-1 | TRBV5-4 | - | TRBD1 | TGTGCCAGCAGCTTGGGACAGGGGGCGTTAGGTAATGAGCAGTTCTTC | CASSLGQGALGNEQFF
TRBJ1-2 | TRBV6-4 | - | TRBD1 | TGTGCCAGCAGGGGGACCGGGACAGGGTCTGCCTATGGCTACACCTTC | CASRGTGTGSAYGYTF
TRBJ2-3 | TRBV10-3 | once | TRBD2 | TGTGCCATCGGTGGACTAGCGGGAGGGCCTCTCACAGATACGCAGTATTTT | CAIGGLAGGPLTDTQYF
TRBJ2-3 | TRBV7-9 | - | TRBD2 | TGTGCCAGCAGCTTACTAGCGGGAGTTGGAATAGATACGCAGTATTTT | CASSLLAGVGIDTQYF
TRBJ2-3 | TRBV6-5 | - | - | TGTGCCAGCAGTTACTTGCCAGTAAGCACAGATACGCAGTATTTT | CASSYLPVSTDTQYF
TRBJ1-1 | TRBV11-2 | - | TRBD1 | TGTGCCAGCAGCCCAGAGACAGGGGCGAACACTGAAGCTTTCTTT | CASSPETGANTEAFF
TRBJ1-2 | TRBV6-1 | - | - | TGTGCCAGCAGTGAAAACTTGGGGTTAGCTAACTATGGCTACACCTTC | CASSENLGLANYGYTF
TRBJ2-1 | TRBV4-3 | - | TRBD2 | TGCGCCAGCAGCCAAGATCGGAGGCTAGCGGGAGTGAATGAGCAGTTCTTC | CASSQDRRLAGVNEQFF
TRBJ1-3 | TRBV9 | - | TRBD1 | TGTGCCAGCAGCGTAGGACAGGGTATAGGAAACACCATATATTTT | CASSVGQGIGNTIYF
TRBJ2-4 | TRBV10-3 | - | - | TGTGCCATCAGTGTGGTCCAGGGACCTAAAAACATTCAGTACTTC | CAISVVQGPKNIQYF
TRBJ2-2 | TRBV5-1 | - | - | TGCGCCAGCAGCAACCAGGGGAACACCGGGGAGCTGTTTTTT | CASSNQGNTGELFF
TRBJ1-2 | TRBV20-1 | - | - | TGCAGTGCTAGTTGGGGATATGGCTACACCTTC | CSASWGYGYTF
TRBJ2-1 | TRBV6-5 | - | - | TGTGCCAGCAGTTTCGGCGTTGCGGGTATCAATGAGCAGTTCTTC | CASSFGVAGINEQFF
TRBJ2-7 | TRBV18 | - | - | TGTGCCAGCTCACCACGGGCACAGGTCGAGCAGTACTTC | CASSPRAQVEQYF
TRBJ2-7 | TRBV27 | - | TRBD1 | TGTGCCAGCGGGCCCAGGGACAGGGGAGTCTACGAGCAGTACTTC | CASGPRDRGVYEQYF
TRBJ2-7 | TRBV5-6 | once | TRBD1 | TGTGCCAGCAGCGAGACAGGGAGTTCCTACGAGCAGTACTTC | CASSETGSSYEQYF
TRBJ1-3 | TRBV4-3 | once | - | TGCGCCAGCAGCCAAGATGTTAGGGAACCCGGAAACACCATATATTTT | CASSQDVREPGNTIYF
TRBJ2-3 | TRBV9 | - | - | TGTGCCAGCACGACAGCTAACACAGATACGCAGTATTTT | CASTTANTDTQYF
TRBJ2-3 | TRBV7-6 | - | - | TGTGCCAGCAGCTTAACAGGGACAGATACGCAGTATTTT | CASSLTGTDTQYF
TRBJ1-5 | TRBV28 | few | TRBD1 | TGTGCCAGCAGTTTAGTCAGGACAGGGCGTAATCAGCCCCAGCATTTT | CASSLVRTGRNQPQHF
TRBJ1-4 | TRBV5-8 | - | - | TGTGCCAGCAGCTTTGGGAATCTTTGGACAGATGAAAAACTGTTTTTT | CASSFGNLWTDEKLFF
TRBJ2-2 | TRBV18 | - | - | TGTGCCAGTTTAGAGAGGCCGAACACCGGGGAGCTGTTTTTT | CASLERPNTGELFF
TRBJ2-1 | TRBV18 | - | TRBD2 | TGTGCCAGCGCACGCCACCACCGCAGCGGGAGCGCAAATGAGCAGTTCTTC | CASARHHRSGSANEQFF
TRBJ2-7 | TRBV18 | - | TRBD1 | TGTGCCAGCTCACCGCCGGGACAGATGGACTACGAGCAGTACTTC | CASSPPGQMDYEQYF
TRBJ2-7 | TRBV4-2 | - | - | TGTGCCAGCAGCCAAGGTTTACGGGATTATGGCTACGAGCAGTACTTC | CASSQGLRDYGYEQYF
TRBJ2-5 | TRBV5-4 | - | - | TGTGCCAGCAGCTTGGCTGGGAACGTCGAGACCCAGTACTTC | CASSLAGNVETQYF
TRBJ2-7 | TRBV10-2 | - | - | TGCGCCAGCAGCCCCCAGGAACTACGTGGTTTTTACTTC | CASSPQELRGFYF
TRBJ2-7 | TRBV9 | - | - | TGTGCCAGCAGCGTAGGCAGGAGTGACGAGCAGTACTTC | CASSVGRSDEQYF
TRBJ2-1 | TRBV2 | - | - | TGTGCCAGCATGCCGAGGTCGGGGCTTTACAATGAGCAGTTCTTC | CASMPRSGLYNEQFF
TRBJ2-2 | TRBV27 | - | - | TGTGCCAGCACCAGGGCGGGGCGGGACACCGGGGAGCTGTTTTTT | CASTRAGRDTGELFF